The 19 T cell receptor beta chains below all came from one sample that was sequenced in a study of cytomegalovirus exposure and HLA in healthy donors. Primers: 60 Vbeta forward and 13 Jbeta reverse. TCRdb keeps only in-frame clones here, not all; method: immunoSEQ multiplex PCR. The data show 130,000 or so clones, roughly three quarters seen once. The sequencing input was PBMCs. The receptor set was obtained from a woman aged 18-30 years in good health and CMV-seronegative.

This chain connects TRBV5-6 to TRBJ2-5; 8 bases align to TRBD2. V was pared by 0 bases and J by 0 bases, with 7 bases of the junction left unmatched. The CDR3 loop spans 17 amino acids. Germline-derived CDR1 and CDR2 are SGHDT and YYEEEE. DNA of the CDR3: TGTGCCAGCAGCTTGGAAAGCGGGAGAGCGTACCAAGAGACCCAGTACTTC. Its protein is CASSLESGRAYQETQYF.

This chain links TRBV15 with TRBJ1-5; D is possibly TRBD1 (5 bases). V was cut by 0 bases and J by 7 bases, with 13 bases left in between. The CDR3 has 15 amino acids. Germline assignment: CDR1 LNHNV and CDR2 YYDKDF (reference sequence). The DNA for the CDR3 is TGTGCCACCAGCAGAGATTCAGGGTCCGGGCAGCCCCAGCATTTT. It encodes CATSRDSGSGQPQHF.

The chain has TRBV5-1 and TRBJ2-3, with a possible D match to TRBD2 (5 bases). Germline assignment: CDR1 SGHRS and CDR2 YFSETQ. The CDR3 sequence is 14 residues long. V was pared by 6 bases and J by 0 bases, with 11 bases between. The CDR3: CASKSGASTDTQYF. The CDR3 DNA sequence: TGCGCCAGCAAGAGCGGAGCTAGCACAGATACGCAGTATTTT.

The V call is TRBV6-1, the J call TRBJ1-2, with D perhaps TRBD1 (5 bases). Germline V gives CDR1 MNHNS, CDR2 SASEGT. The CDR3 has 14 residues. Trimming cost V 1 base and J 4 bases, with 10 bases left between them. In nucleotides, the CDR3 is TGTGCCAGCAGTGAAGGGACGGGGGGCTATGGCTACACCTTC. Protein sequence: CASSEGTGGYGYTF.

The chain joins TRBV13 to TRBJ2-7; 7 nucleotides line up with TRBD1. The CDR3 is 15 residues long. Germline V CDR1 and CDR2: PRHDT, FYEKMQ (reference sequence). J was trimmed by 2 bases and V by 4 bases; bases with no gene match: 8. CDR3 coding DNA: TGTGCCAGCAGCTCACCAGGGACAGAAACCTACGAGCAGTACTTC. Its protein is CASSSPGTETYEQYF.

V gene TRBV23-1 combines with J gene TRBJ1-1; 7 nucleotides agree with TRBD1. TRBV23-1 is an ORF; its function is uncertain. After removal of 7 bases from V and 1 base from J, the junction contained 9 bases not matched to a gene. The CDR3 sequence is 15 residues long. The CDR3 spells CASMPTGTENTEAFF. As DNA, the CDR3 is TGCGCCAGCATGCCCACCGGGACAGAGAACACTGAAGCTTTCTTT.

The V and J genes are TRBV5-6 and TRBJ2-1; D is unresolved. CDR1 and CDR2 (germline): SGHDT, YYEEEE. V lost 0 bases, J lost 0 bases, and 7 bases lay in between. The CDR3 covers 15 residues. The CDR3 DNA sequence: TGTGCCAGCAGCTTGGGGGCAGGCTCCTACAATGAGCAGTTCTTC. This sequence encodes CASSLGAGSYNEQFF.

This rearrangement joins TRBV5-1 to TRBJ2-1; perhaps TRBD1 as D (6 bases). The germline V and J ends were trimmed by 0 bases and 6 bases, with 13 bases remaining between them. Germline V gives CDR1 SGHRS, CDR2 YFSETQ. The CDR3 covers 15 residues. The CDR3 DNA reads as TGCGCCAGCAGCTTGGTTATGGACAGACTCAATGAGCAGTTCTTC. This codes for CASSLVMDRLNEQFF.

The genes are TRBV18 and TRBJ2-5; D possibly corresponds to TRBD2 (6 bases). The V gene lost 2 bases and the J gene lost 2 bases, with 12 bases spanning the gap. Germline CDR1 is KGHSH and CDR2 is LQKENI. The CDR3 is 15 residues long. The CDR3 spells CASSPLAGSQETQYF. The CDR3 DNA is TGTGCCAGCTCACCATTGGCGGGGTCGCAAGAGACCCAGTACTTC.

In nucleotides, the CDR3 is TGTGCCAGTAGTATAGCGGTGACAGGGGACAATCAGCCCCAGCATTTT. Encoded protein: CASSIAVTGDNQPQHF. The chain uses TRBV19 and TRBJ1-5, with 8 positions matching TRBD1. The trim removed 1 base at V and 3 bases at J, leaving 5 bases unmatched. The germline V gene has CDR1 LNHDA and CDR2 SQIVND (reference sequence). The CDR3 loop spans 16 amino acids. Full variable domain (rest looked up from reference TRBV19 and TRBJ1-5): DGGITQSPKYLFRKEGQNVTLSCEQNLNHDAMYWYRQDPGQGLRLIYYSQIVNDFQKGDIAEGYSVSREKKESFPLTVTSAQKNPTAFYLCASSIAVTGDNQPQHFGDGTRLSIL.

V usage is TRBV5-4 and J usage is TRBJ2-1, with D maybe TRBD2 (5 bases). Germline CDR1 SGHNT, CDR2 YYREEE (reference sequence). Trimming cost V 6 bases and J 0 bases, with 19 bases left between them. The CDR3 sequence is 17 residues long. CDR3 DNA: TGTGCCAGCACCCCACAACCCCGGACTCGCTCCTACAATGAGCAGTTCTTC. This sequence encodes CASTPQPRTRSYNEQFF.

On this clone: Compared with germline, one end of the junction differs, possibly owing to a read error. The rearrangement uses TRBV6-1 and TRBJ2-1; 7 nucleotides line up with TRBD2. CDR3 length equals 15 residues. The germline V gene has CDR1 MNHNS and CDR2 SASEGT. CDR3 nucleotides: TGTGCCAGCAGCGAAGGGGAGGGAACCTACAATGAGCAGTTCTTC. Translated: CASSEGEGTYNEQFF.

The V gene is TRBV4-1, the J gene TRBJ2-1, with D possibly being TRBD2 (6 bases). Germline values: CDR1 MGHRA, CDR2 YSYEKL. The CDR3 loop spans 17 amino acids. V gave up 1 base and J gave up 6 bases, with 19 bases separating them. The CDR3 DNA reads as TGCGCCAGCAGCCAAGGGAGGGGAGCTGGACATCGCAATGAGCAGTTCTTC. It encodes CASSQGRGAGHRNEQFF.

Points on this clone: The sample has other DNA sequences that encode this CDR3 too. This chain links TRBV7-6 with TRBJ1-2; TRBD1 agrees at 8 bases. After removal of 3 bases from V and 6 bases from J, the junction contained 3 bases not matched to a gene. The CDR3 is made up of 13 amino acids. Germline CDR1 is SGHVS and CDR2 is FNYEAQ. The CDR3 DNA sequence: TGTGCCAGCAGCTTTACAGGGGGGGATGGCTACACCTTC. Translating it yields CASSFTGGDGYTF.

J is TRBJ2-2 and V is TRBV6-5; no reliable D call. Per germline, CDR1 MNHEY and CDR2 SVGAGI. CDR3 size: 14 residues. With 0 bases removed from V and 2 bases from J, the gap between germline ends came to 4 bases. In nucleotides, the CDR3 is TGTGCCAGCAGTTACTCGAGAAACACCGGGGAGCTGTTTTTT. This encodes CASSYSRNTGELFF.

This clone was recorded a few times. The chain links TRBV27 to TRBJ2-7; 12 bases line up with TRBD2. Germline loops: CDR1 MNHEY, CDR2 SMNVEV (reference sequence). The V and J ends lost 6 bases and 8 bases, in that order; junction bases with no gene match: 8. The CDR3 is made up of 14 amino acids. The CDR3 reads CASRISLAGGQQYF. The CDR3 DNA is TGTGCCAGCAGGATCTCACTAGCGGGGGGCCAGCAGTACTTC.

V is TRBV15 and J is TRBJ1-5; the match to TRBD1 covers 8 bases. Germline CDR1 is LNHNV and CDR2 is YYDKDF (reference sequence). V dropped 1 base and J dropped 1; count of bases not matched to a gene: 3. The CDR3 spans 16 residues. The CDR3 DNA sequence: TGTGCCACCAGCAGAGGGACAGGGAGAAGCAATCAGCCCCAGCATTTT. This encodes CATSRGTGRSNQPQHF.

The rearrangement joins TRBV6-5 to TRBJ1-3; D gene uncertain. CDR1 and CDR2 (germline): MNHEY, SVGAGI. There are 16 residues in the CDR3. The V gene lost 2 bases and the J gene lost 1 base, with 12 bases spanning the gap. The CDR3, as DNA: TGTGCCAGCAGTTACATGGCAGGCACGTCTGGAAACACCATATATTTT. This sequence encodes CASSYMAGTSGNTIYF.

The V and J genes are TRBV4-2 and TRBJ1-2, with TRBD1 identical over 12 bases. The CDR3 runs to 20 residues. The J segment lost 5 bases and the V segment lost 3 bases, leaving 19 bases of the junction unmatched. Germline V gene lookup returns CDR1 LGHNA and CDR2 YNFKEQ. CDR3 loop: CASSQSPSGTGGVGTYGYTF. The CDR3 nucleotides read TGTGCCAGCAGCCAGTCCCCCTCCGGGACAGGGGGCGTTGGGACGTATGGCTACACCTTC.